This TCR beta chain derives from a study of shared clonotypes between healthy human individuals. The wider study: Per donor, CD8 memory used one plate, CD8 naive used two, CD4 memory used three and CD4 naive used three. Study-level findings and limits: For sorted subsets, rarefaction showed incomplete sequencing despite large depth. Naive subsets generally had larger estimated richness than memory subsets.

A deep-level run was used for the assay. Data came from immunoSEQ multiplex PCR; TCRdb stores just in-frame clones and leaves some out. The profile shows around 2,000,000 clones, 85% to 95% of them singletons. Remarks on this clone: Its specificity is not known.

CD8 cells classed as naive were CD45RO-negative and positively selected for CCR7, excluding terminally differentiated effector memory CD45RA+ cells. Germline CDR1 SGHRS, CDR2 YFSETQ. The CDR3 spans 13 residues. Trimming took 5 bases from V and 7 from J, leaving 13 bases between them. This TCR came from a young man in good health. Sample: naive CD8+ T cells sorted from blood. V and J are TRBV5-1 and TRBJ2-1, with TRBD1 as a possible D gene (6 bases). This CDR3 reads CASSYLTGNEQFF. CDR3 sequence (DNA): TGCGCCAGCAGTTATCTTACAGGGAATGAGCAGTTCTTC.